The clone carrying this TCR beta chain has a handful of counts. The entry originates in a study of blood T cells in healthy people across ages. Caucasian individuals from Russia who were healthy and aged about 6 to 95 acted as donors. Every participating donor contributed roughly 11 milliliters of peripheral blood through a draw. Trimming took 10 bases from V and 4 from J, leaving 21 bases between them. The CDR3 is 15 amino acids. With a J-beta primer mix and a sample-barcoded 5' primer, a second PCR ran about 6 to 11 cycles. Every molecule of cDNA carried a tag from a template-switch adaptor with 12 random nucleotides. TCRdb reprocessed the 5' RACE reads with MiXCR, giving one entry per CDR3 protein. The profile covers some 1.5 million distinct CDR3 sequences, with roughly 30% appearing a single time and less than 9.5% taken by the ten largest.

The rearrangement uses TRBV12-3 or TRBV12-4 and TRBJ2-3, with D perhaps TRBD1 (5 bases). The sample was blood. The clonotype originates from a woman aged 25 to 39 in good health. This CDR3 reads CANTATTQGADTQYF. The CDR3 nucleotides are TGTGCCAACACCGCTACCACCCAAGGGGCAGATACGCAGTATTTT.